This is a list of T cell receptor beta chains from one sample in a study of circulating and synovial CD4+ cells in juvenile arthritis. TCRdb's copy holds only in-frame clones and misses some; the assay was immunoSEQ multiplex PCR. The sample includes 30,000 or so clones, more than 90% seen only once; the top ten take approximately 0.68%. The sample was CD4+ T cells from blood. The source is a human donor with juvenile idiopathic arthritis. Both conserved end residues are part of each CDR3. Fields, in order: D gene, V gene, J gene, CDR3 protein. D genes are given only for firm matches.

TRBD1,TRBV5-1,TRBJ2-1,CASSLGRTGEHPFF
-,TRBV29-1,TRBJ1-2,CSVVMGNLYGYTF
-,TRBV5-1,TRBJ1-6,CASSAGRGVNNSPLHF
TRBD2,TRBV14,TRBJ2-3,CASSKAPGLDTDTQYF
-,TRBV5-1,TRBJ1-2,CASSFGGRMYGYTF
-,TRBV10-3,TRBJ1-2,CAISESKALRAGYTF
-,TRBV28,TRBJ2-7,CASNAGQSYEQYF
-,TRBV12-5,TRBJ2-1,CASGSRNMGGPPNYNEQFF
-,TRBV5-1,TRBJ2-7,CASSLGGGGGRSYEQYF
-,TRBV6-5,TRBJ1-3,CASSHGQVGNTIYF
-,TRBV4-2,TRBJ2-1,CASRRQVLEASSYNEQFF
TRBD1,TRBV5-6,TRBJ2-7,CASTVPGGLEQYF
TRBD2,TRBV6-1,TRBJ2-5,CASEGLAGGETQYF
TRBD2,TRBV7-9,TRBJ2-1,CASSFSGTTAYNEQFF
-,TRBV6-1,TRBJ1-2,CASRRFFRENYGYTF
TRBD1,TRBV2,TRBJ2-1,CASRARGGFSDNEQFF
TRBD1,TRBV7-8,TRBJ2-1,CASSRGQGANEQFF
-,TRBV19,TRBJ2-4,CASSIAGSGPKNIQYF
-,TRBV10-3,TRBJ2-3,CATAGRDTDTQYF
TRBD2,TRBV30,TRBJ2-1,CAWKPGGPSNQLDEQFF
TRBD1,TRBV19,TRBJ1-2,CASFGTGYSINYGYTF
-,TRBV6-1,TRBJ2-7,CASSEPGVYEQYF
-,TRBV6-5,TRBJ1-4,CASSPTNPTNEKLFF
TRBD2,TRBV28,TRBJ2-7,CASSFQLAGGSYEQYF
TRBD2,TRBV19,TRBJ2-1,CASSLIAGGANEQFF
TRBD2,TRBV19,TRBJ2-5,CASTASGGKTQYF
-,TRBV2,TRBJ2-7,CASSRGREQYF
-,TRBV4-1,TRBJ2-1,CASSQMGLDEQFF
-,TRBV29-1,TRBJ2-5,CSVVSPFGWQGSQETQYF
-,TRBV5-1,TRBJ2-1,CASSLLQGMSYNEQFF
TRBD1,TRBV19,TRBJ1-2,CASRINPGQGRYTF
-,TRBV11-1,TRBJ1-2,CASSSNRAGGYTF
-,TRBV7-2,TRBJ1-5,CASSSGQGVRQPQHF
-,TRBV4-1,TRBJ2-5,CASSQDGRQETQYF
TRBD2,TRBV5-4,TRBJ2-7,CASSFAGGPWVEQYF
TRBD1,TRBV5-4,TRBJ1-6,CASRSGQGYNSPLHF